This TCR beta chain came from a study of cytomegalovirus exposure and HLA in healthy donors. Germline-derived CDR1 and CDR2 are SGHVS and FQNEAQ. CDR3 length: 14 residues. Trimming pared 4 bases from V and 8 bases from J, leaving 17 bases between. PCR primers comprised 60 Vbeta and 13 Jbeta primers. Sequenced by immunoSEQ multiplex PCR; TCRdb stores in-frame clones only, minus some. The sample shows tens of thousands of clones, 70% of them seen only once. The rearrangement uses TRBV7-8 and TRBJ1-2; D is ambiguous. The sequencing input was PBMCs. The TCR originated in a woman between 50 and 59 years old in good health and CMV-seropositive. The CDR3 loop reads CASSSGRGVGGYTF. DNA for the CDR3: TGTGCCAGCAGCTCCGGGCGCGGGGTAGGAGGCTACACCTTC.